This is a list of T cell receptor beta chains from one sample in a study of blood T cell repertoires in COVID-19. Some clones are missing from TCRdb's copy, which holds only in-frame ones; the method was immunoSEQ multiplex PCR. Here the sample spans 35,000 to 50,000 clones, roughly 69% being singletons. The sample consisted of peripheral blood. The receptors derive from a man older than 75 with acute or convalescent COVID-19. Both conserved end residues are part of each CDR3. A D gene is named only where the DNA matches it firmly. Only some rows state a clone size, as once, few, many or a class for expanded clones.

cdr3_length: 18; v_call: TRBV19; d_call: .; j_call: TRBJ1-2; clone_size: .; cdr3_nt: TGTGCCAGTAGTCTACAGGGCTTCTCGGCGACCTTTAACTATGGCTACACCTTC; cdr3_aa: CASSLQGFSATFNYGYTF
cdr3_length: 16; v_call: TRBV10-1; d_call: TRBD2; j_call: TRBJ2-1; clone_size: .; cdr3_nt: TGCGCCAGCAGTGAGTCGGCTAGCGGGAGGGATCATGAGCAGTTCTTC; cdr3_aa: CASSESASGRDHEQFF
cdr3_length: 14; v_call: TRBV18; d_call: TRBD2; j_call: TRBJ2-7; clone_size: many; cdr3_nt: TGTGCCAGCTCACCGACTAGCGGTTCCTACGAGCAGTACTTC; cdr3_aa: CASSPTSGSYEQYF
cdr3_length: 11; v_call: TRBV27; d_call: .; j_call: TRBJ1-1; clone_size: .; cdr3_nt: TGTGCCATACTCAGGGAGGGGAAAGCTTTCTTT; cdr3_aa: CAILREGKAFF
cdr3_length: 17; v_call: TRBV18; d_call: TRBD1; j_call: TRBJ2-2; clone_size: .; cdr3_nt: TGTGCCAGCTCACCCACGGAGGACAGGAGAAACACCGGGGAGCTGTTTTTT; cdr3_aa: CASSPTEDRRNTGELFF
cdr3_length: 15; v_call: TRBV7-8; d_call: TRBD1; j_call: TRBJ2-7; clone_size: .; cdr3_nt: TGTGCCAGCAGCTTAGTGATAGGGGGCCGGAACGAGCAGTACTTC; cdr3_aa: CASSLVIGGRNEQYF
cdr3_length: 15; v_call: TRBV30; d_call: TRBD1; j_call: TRBJ1-1; clone_size: .; cdr3_nt: TGTGCCTGGAGAAAGGCAGGGGGTATGAACACTGAAGCTTTCTTT; cdr3_aa: CAWRKAGGMNTEAFF
cdr3_length: 12; v_call: TRBV6-5; d_call: .; j_call: TRBJ2-3; clone_size: .; cdr3_nt: TGTGCCAGCAGTCCGAACTCAGATACGCAGTATTTT; cdr3_aa: CASSPNSDTQYF
cdr3_length: 12; v_call: TRBV3-1/TRBV3-2; d_call: .; j_call: TRBJ2-2; clone_size: .; cdr3_nt: TGTGCCAGCTCGACTGGCACCGGGGAGCTGTTTTTT; cdr3_aa: CASSTGTGELFF
cdr3_length: 15; v_call: TRBV6-5; d_call: .; j_call: TRBJ2-7; clone_size: few; cdr3_nt: TGTGCCAGCCGACCCCAGGGAATAGGGATCAACGAGCAGTACTTC; cdr3_aa: CASRPQGIGINEQYF
cdr3_length: 22; v_call: TRBV3-1/TRBV3-2; d_call: TRBD2; j_call: TRBJ2-2; clone_size: .; cdr3_nt: TGTGCCAGCAGCCACAAAAAAAGGAGACTAGCGGGGGGCGTTAGTTACACCGGGGAGCTGTTTTTT; cdr3_aa: CASSHKKRRLAGGVSYTGELFF
cdr3_length: 15; v_call: TRBV11-3; d_call: TRBD1; j_call: TRBJ1-1; clone_size: .; cdr3_nt: TGTGCCAGCAGCTCAGGTGTAGGGGGCCGAACTGAAGCTTTCTTT; cdr3_aa: CASSSGVGGRTEAFF
cdr3_length: 15; v_call: TRBV23-1; d_call: .; j_call: TRBJ1-6; clone_size: .; cdr3_nt: TGCGCCAGCAGTCAATCGCGGGGAGTTGATTCACCCCTCCACTTT; cdr3_aa: CASSQSRGVDSPLHF
cdr3_length: 14; v_call: TRBV6-5; d_call: TRBD1; j_call: TRBJ1-1; clone_size: .; cdr3_nt: TGTGCCAGCAACCGGGACAGGAGCTACACTGAAGCTTTCTTT; cdr3_aa: CASNRDRSYTEAFF
cdr3_length: 16; v_call: TRBV15; d_call: .; j_call: TRBJ2-7; clone_size: .; cdr3_nt: TGTGCCACCAGCAGTCAAATGACAGGTCGGCCCCCGAAGCAGTACTTC; cdr3_aa: CATSSQMTGRPPKQYF
cdr3_length: 11; v_call: TRBV12-3/TRBV12-4; d_call: .; j_call: TRBJ1-2; clone_size: .; cdr3_nt: TGTGCCAGCAGTACTCTACAGGGCTACACCTTC; cdr3_aa: CASSTLQGYTF
cdr3_length: 15; v_call: TRBV2; d_call: .; j_call: TRBJ2-5; clone_size: few; cdr3_nt: TGTGCCAGCAGTGTAGGGGGGGGCTTCCAAGAGACCCAGTACTTC; cdr3_aa: CASSVGGGFQETQYF
cdr3_length: 18; v_call: TRBV27; d_call: TRBD2; j_call: TRBJ2-5; clone_size: .; cdr3_nt: TGTGCCAGCAGTCTTAGGACTAGCGGGAGAAGGCGGGGAGAGACCCAGTACTTC; cdr3_aa: CASSLRTSGRRRGETQYF
cdr3_length: 13; v_call: TRBV20-1; d_call: .; j_call: TRBJ1-5; clone_size: .; cdr3_nt: TGCAGTGCGAGTTCAGGGCGCCTTCGGCCCCAGCATTTT; cdr3_aa: CSASSGRLRPQHF
cdr3_length: 13; v_call: TRBV15; d_call: .; j_call: TRBJ2-2; clone_size: .; cdr3_nt: TGTGCCACCAGCAGAGATAGGGAGGGGGAGCTGTTTTTT; cdr3_aa: CATSRDREGELFF
cdr3_length: 13; v_call: TRBV7-2; d_call: TRBD1; j_call: TRBJ2-1; clone_size: .; cdr3_nt: TGTGCCAGCAGCGCGGACAGGGCCAATGAGCAGTTCTTC; cdr3_aa: CASSADRANEQFF
cdr3_length: 16; v_call: TRBV18; d_call: TRBD1; j_call: TRBJ1-1; clone_size: .; cdr3_nt: TGTGCCAGCTCACCGGACAGGGATGATTCTAGCACTGAAGCTTTCTTT; cdr3_aa: CASSPDRDDSSTEAFF
cdr3_length: 15; v_call: TRBV19; d_call: .; j_call: TRBJ1-1; clone_size: .; cdr3_nt: TGTGCCAGTAGCCCCGAGCCTCCTTTGAACACTGAAGCTTTCTTT; cdr3_aa: CASSPEPPLNTEAFF
cdr3_length: 20; v_call: TRBV3-1/TRBV3-2; d_call: TRBD1; j_call: TRBJ2-3; clone_size: .; cdr3_nt: TGTGCCAGCAGCCACCCCGGACAGGTAAGCCCTGGTGTCGGCACAGATACGCAGTATTTT; cdr3_aa: CASSHPGQVSPGVGTDTQYF
cdr3_length: 15; v_call: TRBV10-3; d_call: .; j_call: TRBJ2-4; clone_size: .; cdr3_nt: TGTGCCATCAGTGATGGACAGTCGGACAAAAACATTCAGTACTTC; cdr3_aa: CAISDGQSDKNIQYF
cdr3_length: 14; v_call: TRBV30; d_call: .; j_call: TRBJ2-1; clone_size: .; cdr3_nt: TGTGCCTGGAGTGTAAGGGCCCGGGGCAATGAGCAGTTCTTC; cdr3_aa: CAWSVRARGNEQFF
cdr3_length: 18; v_call: TRBV9; d_call: TRBD2; j_call: TRBJ2-1; clone_size: few; cdr3_nt: TGTGCCAGCAGCGCTTTAGCGGGGGGGCTTTACTCCTACAATGAGCAGTTCTTC; cdr3_aa: CASSALAGGLYSYNEQFF
cdr3_length: 14; v_call: TRBV11-3; d_call: .; j_call: TRBJ1-1; clone_size: few; cdr3_nt: TGTGCCAGCAGCCCCGGGACTTTAAACACTGAAGCTTTCTTT; cdr3_aa: CASSPGTLNTEAFF
cdr3_length: 16; v_call: TRBV5-6; d_call: TRBD2; j_call: TRBJ2-1; clone_size: .; cdr3_nt: TGTGCCAGCAGCCACGGGACTAGCGGGGGGGCCAGGGAGCAGTTCTTC; cdr3_aa: CASSHGTSGGAREQFF
cdr3_length: 13; v_call: TRBV9; d_call: .; j_call: TRBJ2-5; clone_size: few; cdr3_nt: TGTGCCAGCAGCGTAGTTTCGGGTGAGACCCAGTACTTC; cdr3_aa: CASSVVSGETQYF
cdr3_length: 18; v_call: TRBV5-6; d_call: .; j_call: TRBJ2-2; clone_size: few; cdr3_nt: TGTGCCAGCAGCTTTGAGACTACTAGCTTCGGGGACACCGGGGAGCTGTTTTTT; cdr3_aa: CASSFETTSFGDTGELFF
cdr3_length: 15; v_call: TRBV4-1; d_call: .; j_call: TRBJ1-3; clone_size: .; cdr3_nt: TGCGCCAGCAGCCACCGGTCCCTACCTGGAAACACCATATATTTT; cdr3_aa: CASSHRSLPGNTIYF
cdr3_length: 14; v_call: TRBV19; d_call: .; j_call: TRBJ1-1; clone_size: .; cdr3_nt: TGTGCCAGTAGCTGGGGCAGTTTGAACACTGAAGCTTTCTTT; cdr3_aa: CASSWGSLNTEAFF
cdr3_length: 14; v_call: TRBV7-8; d_call: .; j_call: TRBJ2-7; clone_size: .; cdr3_nt: TGTGCCAGCAGCTTACCCGGGAGTAACTACGAGCAGTACTTC; cdr3_aa: CASSLPGSNYEQYF
cdr3_length: 13; v_call: TRBV5-6; d_call: .; j_call: TRBJ2-5; clone_size: .; cdr3_nt: TGTGCCAGCAGCCTACAGGGTAAAGAGACCCAGTACTTC; cdr3_aa: CASSLQGKETQYF
cdr3_length: 14; v_call: TRBV29-1; d_call: .; j_call: TRBJ1-5; clone_size: .; cdr3_nt: TGCAGCGCTCGGGACACTTGGGGCAATCAGCCCCAGCATTTT; cdr3_aa: CSARDTWGNQPQHF
cdr3_length: 13; v_call: TRBV12-5; d_call: .; j_call: TRBJ1-1; clone_size: once; cdr3_nt: TGTGCTAGTGGCCCCGCCACGGACACTGAAGCTTTCTTT; cdr3_aa: CASGPATDTEAFF
cdr3_length: 14; v_call: TRBV9; d_call: TRBD2; j_call: TRBJ2-1; clone_size: once; cdr3_nt: TGTGCCAGCAGCGTATTAACCGGGGAGGGCGAGCAGTTCTTC; cdr3_aa: CASSVLTGEGEQFF
cdr3_length: 17; v_call: TRBV7-2; d_call: TRBD2; j_call: TRBJ2-1; clone_size: once; cdr3_nt: TGTGCCAGCAGCTTAGCGTCGGCGGGAGTAGGCTACAATGAGCAGTTCTTC; cdr3_aa: CASSLASAGVGYNEQFF
cdr3_length: 16; v_call: TRBV19; d_call: TRBD1; j_call: TRBJ2-2; clone_size: .; cdr3_nt: TGTGCCAGTAGCCGAAGGGGACAGACGAACACCGGGGAGCTGTTTTTT; cdr3_aa: CASSRRGQTNTGELFF
cdr3_length: 14; v_call: TRBV29-1; d_call: .; j_call: TRBJ2-1; clone_size: .; cdr3_nt: TGCAGCGTTGCGTCCAGGGACTCCTACAATGAGCAGTTCTTC; cdr3_aa: CSVASRDSYNEQFF
cdr3_length: 15; v_call: TRBV18; d_call: TRBD1; j_call: TRBJ1-1; clone_size: .; cdr3_nt: TGTGCCAGCTCACCACAGGACAGGATGAACACTGAAGCTTTCTTT; cdr3_aa: CASSPQDRMNTEAFF
cdr3_length: 14; v_call: TRBV19; d_call: TRBD1; j_call: TRBJ1-2; clone_size: .; cdr3_nt: TGTGCCAGTCGACAGGGGGTAACTAACTATGGCTACACCTTC; cdr3_aa: CASRQGVTNYGYTF